A selection of T cell receptor beta chains follows, all from one sample in a study of T cell responses to AZD1222 COVID-19 vaccine. Generated by immunoSEQ multiplex PCR, the TCRdb table keeps only in-frame clones and is missing some. Of 55,000 to 80,000 clones in the sample, about 70% were seen once. The sequenced sample was peripheral blood, obtained on day 0 of AZD1222 vaccination. These receptor sequences come from an adult in good health. Each CDR3 is given with its conserved first and last residue. A D gene is named only where the DNA matches it firmly. Size tells how often a clone was seen (once, few, many) or the class of an expanded clone, and some rows leave it out.

TRBJ2-7 | TRBV6-2/TRBV6-3 | TRBD2 | NA | CASSQTSGGGYEQYF | TGTGCCAGCAGTCAGACTAGCGGGGGAGGCTACGAGCAGTACTTC
TRBJ2-7 | TRBV30 | NA | NA | CAWSVGDTASEQYF | TGTGCCTGGAGTGTAGGGGACACCGCGTCCGAGCAGTACTTC
TRBJ2-1 | TRBV5-4 | TRBD2 | NA | CASSSTAGGSYNEQFF | TGTGCCAGCAGCTCAACAGCGGGGGGATCCTACAATGAGCAGTTCTTC
TRBJ1-5 | TRBV28 | NA | NA | CASMTNQPQHF | TGTGCCAGCATGACGAATCAGCCCCAGCATTTT
TRBJ1-1 | TRBV6-1 | NA | NA | CASRGEGSSNTEAFF | TGTGCCAGCCGTGGGGAGGGGAGTTCGAACACTGAAGCTTTCTTT
TRBJ1-2 | TRBV27 | NA | NA | CASSLSKEGHGYTF | TGTGCCAGCAGTTTATCGAAGGAGGGCCACGGCTACACCTTC
TRBJ2-7 | TRBV9 | TRBD1 | NA | CASSVDGTGYYEQYF | TGTGCCAGCAGCGTAGACGGGACAGGGTATTACGAGCAGTACTTC
TRBJ2-7 | TRBV5-1 | TRBD1 | few | CASSSNTADRVSYEQYF | TGCGCCAGCAGCTCGAACACCGCGGACAGGGTCTCCTACGAGCAGTACTTC
TRBJ1-1 | TRBV25-1 | NA | NA | CASSRTGNTEAFF | TGTGCCAGCAGTAGAACAGGGAACACTGAAGCTTTCTTT
TRBJ1-1 | TRBV10-3 | TRBD1 | few | CAARQGDTEAFF | TGTGCCGCCCGACAGGGGGACACTGAAGCTTTCTTT
TRBJ1-5 | TRBV6-1 | NA | once | CASRSQQGSNQPQHF | TGTGCCAGCAGATCTCAACAGGGATCTAATCAGCCCCAGCATTTT
TRBJ2-7 | TRBV7-2 | NA | NA | CASSFPETYEQYF | TGTGCCAGCAGCTTTCCAGAGACCTACGAGCAGTACTTC
TRBJ2-5 | TRBV27 | TRBD1 | NA | CASSPLWTGLSPQETQYF | TGTGCCAGCAGTCCCCTCTGGACAGGCCTAAGCCCTCAAGAGACCCAGTACTTC
TRBJ1-2 | TRBV7-2 | NA | NA | CASSPWALDGYTF | TGTGCCAGCAGCCCTTGGGCTCTTGATGGCTACACCTTC
TRBJ2-7 | TRBV7-8 | NA | NA | CASSRPGASEQYF | TGTGCCAGCAGCCGGCCAGGGGCTAGTGAGCAGTACTTC
TRBJ2-3 | TRBV3-1/TRBV3-2 | NA | NA | CASSQDAGGTDTQYF | TGTGCCAGCAGCCAAGATGCCGGGGGAACAGATACGCAGTATTTT
TRBJ1-2 | TRBV28 | NA | NA | CASSLTGGSHGYTF | TGTGCCAGCAGCCTGACCGGGGGGTCCCATGGCTACACCTTC
TRBJ1-2 | TRBV6-5 | TRBD1 | once | CASSRQTGDHYGYTF | TGTGCCAGCAGCCGACAAACAGGGGACCACTATGGCTACACCTTC
TRBJ2-1 | TRBV24-1 | TRBD1 | NA | CATSDQDRGSYNEQFF | TGTGCCACCAGTGACCAAGACAGGGGCTCCTACAATGAGCAGTTCTTC
TRBJ1-2 | TRBV19 | NA | NA | CASSIRGYGYTF | TGTGCCAGTAGTATAAGAGGCTATGGCTACACCTTC
TRBJ2-1 | TRBV6-5 | NA | NA | CASSSNRVGEQFF | TGTGCCAGCAGTTCGAACAGGGTCGGTGAGCAGTTCTTC
TRBJ1-4 | TRBV5-1 | NA | NA | CASSWGSRTTNEKLFF | TGCGCCAGCAGCTGGGGGTCGCGCACAACTAATGAAAAACTGTTTTTT
TRBJ2-3 | TRBV24-1 | NA | NA | CATSAGSTDTQYF | TGTGCCACCAGTGCGGGGAGCACAGATACGCAGTATTTT
TRBJ1-6 | TRBV6-2/TRBV6-3 | NA | NA | CASSYSGRVSPLHF | TGTGCCAGCAGTTACTCTGGGAGGGTGTCACCCCTCCACTTT
TRBJ1-6 | TRBV7-9 | TRBD1 | NA | CASSLGAGTDNSPLHF | TGTGCCAGCAGCTTAGGGGCCGGGACAGACAATTCACCCCTCCACTTT
TRBJ2-1 | TRBV11-2 | NA | NA | CASSLGGTYNEQFF | TGTGCCAGCAGCTTAGGAGGAACCTACAATGAGCAGTTCTTC
TRBJ1-1 | TRBV3-1/TRBV3-2 | TRBD1 | NA | CASSQVPLGQATIEAFF | TGTGCCAGCAGCCAAGTTCCTTTGGGACAGGCGACGATTGAAGCTTTCTTT
TRBJ2-5 | TRBV30 | NA | NA | CAWKWAGHQETQYF | TGTGCCTGGAAGTGGGCAGGCCACCAAGAGACCCAGTACTTC
TRBJ1-2 | TRBV5-5 | NA | NA | CASSSRVNYGYTF | TGTGCCAGCAGCTCCAGGGTTAACTATGGCTACACCTTC
TRBJ1-3 | TRBV27 | TRBD1 | NA | CASSPRGSGNTIYF | TGTGCCAGCAGCCCCAGGGGGTCTGGAAACACCATATATTTT
TRBJ1-1 | TRBV12-3/TRBV12-4 | NA | NA | CASSSYTEAFF | TGTGCCAGCAGTTCTTACACTGAAGCTTTCTTT
TRBJ1-4 | TRBV18 | NA | NA | CASSPTWAGDNEKLFF | TGTGCCAGCTCACCCACTTGGGCCGGCGATAATGAAAAACTGTTTTTT
TRBJ2-3 | TRBV14 | NA | NA | CASSQDIRGTVPSTDTQYF | TGTGCCAGCAGCCAGGACATAAGAGGGACTGTCCCTAGCACAGATACGCAGTATTTT
TRBJ2-7 | TRBV7-2 | NA | once | CASSLDFSYEQYF | TGTGCCAGCAGCTTGGACTTCTCCTACGAGCAGTACTTC
TRBJ1-1 | TRBV7-9 | NA | NA | CASSSRGGTEAFF | TGTGCCAGCAGTTCGCGGGGGGGCACTGAAGCTTTCTTT
TRBJ1-4 | TRBV7-3 | NA | NA | CASSLTANEKLFF | TGTGCCAGCAGCTTGACGGCTAATGAAAAACTGTTTTTT
TRBJ1-5 | TRBV3-1/TRBV3-2 | NA | few | CASSQDEDGIKHF | TGTGCCAGCAGCCAAGATGAGGATGGAATTAAGCATTTT
TRBJ2-7 | TRBV5-1 | NA | NA | CASSFTAGTYEQYF | TGCGCCAGCAGCTTTACGGCGGGTACCTACGAGCAGTACTTC
TRBJ1-6 | TRBV18 | NA | NA | CASSPSEGGYNSPLHF | TGTGCCAGCTCCCCCTCGGAGGGAGGCTATAATTCACCCCTCCACTTT